These 20 T cell receptor beta chains share one sample of origin, sequenced in a study of blood T cell repertoires in COVID-19. Using immunoSEQ multiplex PCR, the repertoire was profiled, and TCRdb retains in-frame clones only, with some absent. The table has about 260,000 clones, around 87% seen once; the top ten hold less than 3%. The material sequenced was peripheral blood. These receptors all stem from a woman in her forties or fifties with acute or convalescent COVID-19.

The chain employs TRBV27 and TRBJ2-7; TRBD1 agrees at 7 bases. Germline V gene data show CDR1 as MNHEY and CDR2 as SMNVEV (reference sequence). CDR3 size: 15 residues. V lost 3 bases to trimming and J lost 5 bases; unmatched junction nucleotides: 10. In DNA, the CDR3 is TGTGCCAGCAGTTTCCATAACCGGGACAGCAACGAGCAGTACTTC. Translating it yields CASSFHNRDSNEQYF.

V usage is TRBV4-2 and J usage is TRBJ2-7, with 8 bases aligning to TRBD2. J gave up 0 bases and V 3 bases, and 4 bases lay outside the gene matches. The CDR3 has 15 amino acids. Germline CDR1 is LGHNA and CDR2 is YNFKEQ. The CDR3 DNA is TGTGCCAGCAGCCAGACCGGGACTAGCTCCTACGAGCAGTACTTC. Protein product: CASSQTGTSSYEQYF.

This chain joins TRBV12-3 or TRBV12-4 and TRBJ1-1; unclear D gene. CDR3 length: 13 amino acids. V dropped 1 base and J dropped 4 bases, with 7 bases sitting between them. CDR3 residues: CASSLGTGTEAFF. The DNA for the CDR3 is TGTGCCAGCAGTTTAGGTACGGGCACTGAAGCTTTCTTT.

The chain employs TRBV7-2 and TRBJ2-6; 14 nucleotides match TRBD2. This CDR3 has 19 amino acids. The V gene end was trimmed by 1 base and the J gene end by 2 bases; junction bases not matched to a gene: 4. In germline, CDR1 is SGHTA, CDR2 FQGNSA. The CDR3 loop reads CASSLVPGLAGAGANVLTF. The CDR3 region has the DNA TGTGCCAGCAGCTTAGTTCCGGGACTAGCGGGAGCTGGGGCCAACGTCCTGACTTTC.

For the CDR3, the DNA is TGTGCCAGCTCACCACCGAGACACTCTGGAAACACCATATATTTT. Translated, it gives CASSPPRHSGNTIYF. This chain joins TRBV18 and TRBJ1-3; no definite D call. This CDR3 spans 15 amino acids. CDR1 is KGHSH, CDR2 LQKENI, per germline. Trimming cost V 0 bases and J 0 bases, with 6 bases left between them.

The chain carries TRBV6-5 and TRBJ1-6; 8 nucleotides line up with TRBD1. The CDR3 is 14 residues long. After removal of 6 bases from V and 7 bases from J, the junction contained 5 bases not matched to a gene. Germline V CDR1 and CDR2: MNHEY, SVGAGI. The CDR3 here is CASRSGGANSPLHF. CDR3 in DNA: TGTGCCAGCAGATCAGGGGGCGCAAATTCACCCCTCCACTTT.

This clone was recorded many times. This chain joins TRBV7-9 and TRBJ1-4; the D gene is possibly TRBD1 (6 bases). The germline V gene encodes CDR1 SEHNR and CDR2 FQNEAQ (reference sequence). Trimming removed 6 bases at V and 7 bases at J, with 12 bases between. The CDR3 spans 13 residues. This CDR3 reads CASRDRGGEKLFF. The DNA of the CDR3 is TGTGCCAGCAGGGATCGAGGGGGTGAAAAACTGTTTTTT.

The V call is TRBV27, the J call TRBJ2-7; maybe TRBD1 (7 bases). Germline values: CDR1 MNHEY, CDR2 SMNVEV (reference sequence). The CDR3 extends over 16 amino acids. V was cut by 8 bases and J by 3 bases, with 23 bases left in between. For the CDR3, the DNA is TGTGCCAGCGGTCCGTTCCGGGGGACAGCGGTCTACGAGCAGTACTTC. It specifies CASGPFRGTAVYEQYF.

The rearrangement joins TRBV12-3 or TRBV12-4 to TRBJ1-2; D possibly corresponds to TRBD1 (6 bases). The CDR3 covers 13 residues. The V end was cut by 1 base, the J end by 8 bases, with 11 bases between. CDR3 nucleotide sequence: TGTGCCAGCAGTTTAGGCAGGGGTTCCGGCTACACCTTC. This sequence encodes CASSLGRGSGYTF.

About this clone: One junction end disagrees with the germline gene, perhaps due to a read error. This rearrangement joins TRBV24-1 to TRBJ1-2; TRBD1 matches 9 bases. Germline CDR1 KGHDR, CDR2 SFDVKD. The CDR3 covers 16 residues. CDR3 region: CATSDWGQGGSYGYTF. Here the CDR3 DNA reads TGTGCCACCAGCGATTGGGGACAGGGAGGGAGCTATGGCTACACCTTC.

J is TRBJ2-2 and V is TRBV6-5; tentatively, D is TRBD1 (5 bases). In germline, CDR1 is MNHEY, CDR2 SVGAGI. Between the trimmed V and J ends, which lost 7 bases and 3 bases, there was a span of 9 bases. The CDR3 has 13 amino acids. The CDR3 DNA follows: TGTGCCAGCAATCAACAGGACACCGGGGAGCTGTTTTTT. It yields the protein CASNQQDTGELFF.

This clone was picked up one time. The CDR3 sequence is CASSYGRGVNTGELFF. As DNA, the CDR3 is TGTGCCAGCAGTTATGGACGGGGGGTGAACACCGGGGAGCTGTTTTTT. The V call is TRBV6-5, the J call TRBJ2-2; 7 bases are a match to TRBD2. J gave up 1 base and V 3 bases, and 5 bases lay outside the gene matches. The CDR3 is 16 residues long. Germline values: CDR1 MNHEY, CDR2 SVGAGI.

This clone was recorded a few times. This chain links TRBV29-1 with TRBJ1-3, with TRBD1 identical over 8 bases. The CDR3 has 15 residues. Germline trimming cut 5 bases from V and 0 bases from J; bases unmatched to any gene: 6. Germline CDR1 is SQVTM and CDR2 is ANQGSEA. The CDR3 reads CSVRTGTNSGNTIYF. CDR3 sequence (DNA): TGCAGCGTTAGGACAGGGACCAACTCTGGAAACACCATATATTTT. The full variable domain, rest sourced from reference TRBV29-1 and TRBJ1-3, is SAVISQKPSRDICQRGTSLTIQCQVDSQVTMMFWYRQQPGQSLTLIATANQGSEATYESGFVIDKFPISRPNLTFSTLTVSNMSPEDSSIYLCSVRTGTNSGNTIYFGEGSWLTVV.

V usage is TRBV2 and J usage is TRBJ2-7; D gene unclear. V was shortened by 3 bases and J by 3 bases, with 9 bases between the two germline ends. CDR3 length: 13 amino acids. From germline, CDR1 is SNHLY and CDR2 FYNNEI. For the CDR3, the DNA is TGTGCCAGCAGTGACCCTGGGCACTACGAGCAGTACTTC. The encoded protein is CASSDPGHYEQYF.

The chain is built from TRBV19 and TRBJ2-2; possible D gene TRBD2, 5 bases. Per the germline V gene, CDR1 is LNHDA and CDR2 is SQIVND (reference sequence). V was trimmed by 6 bases and J by 3 bases, leaving 11 bases between them. The CDR3 consists of 14 residues. As DNA, the CDR3 is TGTGCCAGTAGCCGGGGTAGGGACACCGGGGAGCTGTTTTTT. Its protein product is CASSRGRDTGELFF.

This rearrangement joins TRBV28 to TRBJ1-4; weak D call: TRBD1 (5 bases). The CDR3 runs 17 residues. Trimming took off 6 bases at V and 7 bases at J, with 24 bases between the two ends. Germline values: CDR1 MDHEN, CDR2 SYDVKM. CDR3 region: CASRGRGTADFGEKLFF. In nucleotides, the CDR3 is TGTGCCAGCAGGGGTCGGGGGACGGCGGATTTTGGTGAAAAACTGTTTTTT. The full variable domain, completed using reference TRBV28 and TRBJ1-4, is DVKVTQSSRYLVKRTGEKVFLECVQDMDHENMFWYRQDPGLGLRLIYFSYDVKMKEKGDIPEGYSVSREKKERFSLILESASTNQTSMYLCASRGRGTADFGEKLFFGSGTQLSVL.

The sample holds a few counts of this clone. The CDR3: CASSIGTSGSTRLFF. CDR3 bases: TGTGCCAGTAGTATCGGGACTAGCGGGAGCACCCGGCTGTTTTTT. V is TRBV19 and J is TRBJ2-2; TRBD2 matches at 14 bases. After removal of 3 bases from V and 13 bases from J, the junction contained 7 bases not matched to a gene. Germline assignment: CDR1 LNHDA and CDR2 SQIVND (reference sequence). The CDR3 contains 15 residues.

The chain has TRBV30 and TRBJ1-6, with a possible D match to TRBD1 (5 bases). Germline CDR1 is GTSNPN and CDR2 is SVGIG (reference sequence). Trimming shortened V by 7 bases and J by 2 bases, and 9 bases separated the two germline ends. The CDR3 loop spans 13 amino acids. CDR3 sequence (DNA): TGTGCCTTTCGACAGACCTATAATTCACCCCTCCACTTT. Translated: CAFRQTYNSPLHF.

The chain joins TRBV6-2 or TRBV6-3 to TRBJ2-3, with 9 bases that match TRBD2. J lost 14 bases, V lost 2 bases, and 5 bases had no gene match. This CDR3 region has 12 residues. Germline values: CDR1 MNHEY, CDR2 SVGEGT. In nucleotides, the CDR3 is TGTGCCAGCAGTTACGGGACTAGCCCCCGGTATTTT. Translating gives CASSYGTSPRYF.

The chain combines TRBV2 with TRBJ1-3; 7 positions agree with TRBD1. J gave up 2 bases and V 8 bases, and 6 bases lay outside the gene matches. There are 14 residues in the CDR3. Germline lookup yields CDR1 SNHLY and CDR2 FYNNEI. The CDR3 reads CASSRQGPGNTIYF. CDR3 bases: TGTGCCAGCTCGCGACAGGGCCCTGGAAACACCATATATTTT.